This T cell receptor (beta chain) was captured by sequencing in a study of T cells after yellow fever vaccination. Overall study: SMART-Seq v4 Ultra Low Input prepared the low-cell-number fractions.

V dropped 0 bases and J dropped 0 bases, with 6 bases sitting between them. Germline assignment: CDR1 LGHNA and CDR2 YNFKEQ. The CDR3 loop spans 15 amino acids. Broader study findings: Though it reached lower strength, the secondary response hit its peak faster, day 5 versus 15.

In making TCR cDNA, 5'RACE template switching added a universal primer site and UMIs to it. TCRdb processed the 5' RACE reads anew with MiXCR; each CDR3 protein has one entry. The profile shows hundreds of thousands of distinct CDR3 sequences, around an eighth of them singletons. Points on this clonotype: Its antigen is currently unknown.

This chain joins TRBV4-2 and TRBJ2-4; D gene uncertain. The TCR originated in a man younger than 45 who received the YFV17D yellow fever vaccine. Sample: PBMCs, taken on the day of the yellow fever booster vaccination. The CDR3 nucleotides read TGTGCCAGCAGCCAAGATGGCGTAGCCAAAAACATTCAGTACTTC. Its translation is CASSQDGVAKNIQYF.